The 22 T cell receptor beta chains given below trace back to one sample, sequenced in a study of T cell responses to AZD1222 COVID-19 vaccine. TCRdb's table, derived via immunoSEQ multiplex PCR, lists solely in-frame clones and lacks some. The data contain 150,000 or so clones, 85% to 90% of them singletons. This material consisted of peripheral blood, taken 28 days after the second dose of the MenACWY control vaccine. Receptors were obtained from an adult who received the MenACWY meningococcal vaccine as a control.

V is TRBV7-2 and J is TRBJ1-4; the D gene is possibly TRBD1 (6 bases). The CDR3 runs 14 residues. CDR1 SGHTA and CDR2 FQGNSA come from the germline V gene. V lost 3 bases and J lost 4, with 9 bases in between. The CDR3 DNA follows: TGTGCCAGCAGCTTCGAACAGGGTAATGAAAAACTGTTTTTT. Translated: CASSFEQGNEKLFF.

The CDR3 bases are TGCGCCACTGGGCGCAGCTCCTACGAGCAGTACTTC. Translation: CATGRSSYEQYF. This rearrangement joins TRBV10-1 to TRBJ2-7; no definite D call. The CDR3 is 12 amino acids. Looked up from germline, CDR1 is WNHNN and CDR2 is SYGVQD (reference sequence). V lost 10 bases, J lost 0 bases, and 10 bases lay in between.

CDR3 sequence reads: CASSLSRRGSNYGYTF. CDR3 in DNA: TGTGCCAGCAGTTTATCCAGGAGGGGGTCCAACTATGGCTACACCTTC. The chain recombines TRBV28 with TRBJ1-2, with a weak D call TRBD1 (6 bases). The V and J ends lost 1 base and 2 bases respectively, with 14 bases between them. The CDR3 extends over 16 amino acids. Germline V lookup: CDR1 MDHEN, CDR2 SYDVKM.

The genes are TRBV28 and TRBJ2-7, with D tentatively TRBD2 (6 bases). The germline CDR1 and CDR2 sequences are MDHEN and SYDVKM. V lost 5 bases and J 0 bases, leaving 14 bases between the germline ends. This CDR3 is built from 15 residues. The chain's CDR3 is CASSPRTGVSYEQYF. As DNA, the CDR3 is TGTGCCAGCAGTCCTAGGACGGGAGTCTCCTACGAGCAGTACTTC.

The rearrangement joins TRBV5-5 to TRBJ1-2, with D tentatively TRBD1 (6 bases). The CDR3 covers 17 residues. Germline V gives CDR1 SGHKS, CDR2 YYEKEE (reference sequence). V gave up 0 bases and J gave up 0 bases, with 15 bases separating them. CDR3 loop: CASSLEAGVESNYGYTF. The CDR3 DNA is TGTGCCAGCAGCTTGGAGGCAGGGGTTGAGTCTAACTATGGCTACACCTTC.

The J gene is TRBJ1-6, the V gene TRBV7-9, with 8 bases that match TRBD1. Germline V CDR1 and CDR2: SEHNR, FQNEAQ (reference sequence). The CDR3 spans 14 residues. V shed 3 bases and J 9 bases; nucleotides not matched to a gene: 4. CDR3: CASSFRDRFSPLHF. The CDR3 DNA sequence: TGTGCCAGCAGCTTCCGGGACAGGTTTTCACCCCTCCACTTT.

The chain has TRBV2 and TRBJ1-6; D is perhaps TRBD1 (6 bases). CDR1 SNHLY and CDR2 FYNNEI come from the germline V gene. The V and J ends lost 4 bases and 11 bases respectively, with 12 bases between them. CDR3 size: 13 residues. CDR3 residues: CASSVGGSTPLHF. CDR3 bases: TGTGCCAGCAGTGTAGGGGGATCGACACCCCTCCACTTT.

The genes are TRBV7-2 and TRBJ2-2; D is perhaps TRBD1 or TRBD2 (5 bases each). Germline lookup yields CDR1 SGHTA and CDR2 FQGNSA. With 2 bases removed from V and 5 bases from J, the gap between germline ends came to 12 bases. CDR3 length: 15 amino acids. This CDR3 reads CASSLMSGGTGELFF. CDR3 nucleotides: TGTGCCAGCAGCTTAATGAGTGGGGGTACCGGGGAGCTGTTTTTT.

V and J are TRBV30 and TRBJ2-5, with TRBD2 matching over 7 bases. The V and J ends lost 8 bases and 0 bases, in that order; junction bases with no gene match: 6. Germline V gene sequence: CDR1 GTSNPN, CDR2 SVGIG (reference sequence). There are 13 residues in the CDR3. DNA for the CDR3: TGTGCCCGGACGCGGGGGAACCAAGAGACCCAGTACTTC. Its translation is CARTRGNQETQYF.

This CDR3 reads CASSIILTDTQYF. CDR3 nucleotide sequence: TGTGCCAGTAGTATTATCCTCACAGATACGCAGTATTTT. The genes are TRBV19 and TRBJ2-3, with D uncertain. Between the trimmed V and J ends, which lost 3 bases and 2 bases, there was a span of 6 bases. The CDR3 has 13 amino acids. Per the germline V gene, CDR1 is LNHDA and CDR2 is SQIVND (reference sequence).

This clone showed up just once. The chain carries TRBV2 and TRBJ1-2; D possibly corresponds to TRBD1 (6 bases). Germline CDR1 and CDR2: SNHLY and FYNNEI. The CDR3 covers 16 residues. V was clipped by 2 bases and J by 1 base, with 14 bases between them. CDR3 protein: CASSEFGGLGNYGYTF. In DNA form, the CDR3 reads TGTGCCAGCAGTGAATTTGGGGGGCTGGGTAACTATGGCTACACCTTC.

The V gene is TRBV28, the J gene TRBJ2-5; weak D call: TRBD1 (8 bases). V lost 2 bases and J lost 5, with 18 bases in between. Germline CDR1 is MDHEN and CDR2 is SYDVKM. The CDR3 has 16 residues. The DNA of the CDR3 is TGTGCCAGCAGTTTACCCTTAGGACAGGGAGGGGAGACCCAGTACTTC. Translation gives CASSLPLGQGGETQYF.

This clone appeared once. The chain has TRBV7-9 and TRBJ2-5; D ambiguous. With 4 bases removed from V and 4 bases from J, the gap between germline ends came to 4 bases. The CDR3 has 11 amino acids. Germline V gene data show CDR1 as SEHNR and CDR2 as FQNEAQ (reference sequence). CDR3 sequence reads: CASSSSETQYF. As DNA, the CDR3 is TGTGCCAGCAGCTCATCAGAGACCCAGTACTTC.

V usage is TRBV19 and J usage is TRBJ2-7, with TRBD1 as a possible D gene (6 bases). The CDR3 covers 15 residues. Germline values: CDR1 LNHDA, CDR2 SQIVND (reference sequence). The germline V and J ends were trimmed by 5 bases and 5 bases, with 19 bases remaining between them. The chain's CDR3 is CASSPVRGSHNEQYF. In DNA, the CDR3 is TGTGCCAGTAGTCCGGTGAGGGGGAGTCACAACGAGCAGTACTTC.

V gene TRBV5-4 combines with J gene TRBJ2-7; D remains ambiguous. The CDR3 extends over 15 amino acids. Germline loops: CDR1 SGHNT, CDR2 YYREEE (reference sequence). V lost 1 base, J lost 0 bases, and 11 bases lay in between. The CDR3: CASSLMRQPSYEQYF. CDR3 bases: TGTGCCAGCAGCTTGATGAGGCAACCCTCCTACGAGCAGTACTTC.

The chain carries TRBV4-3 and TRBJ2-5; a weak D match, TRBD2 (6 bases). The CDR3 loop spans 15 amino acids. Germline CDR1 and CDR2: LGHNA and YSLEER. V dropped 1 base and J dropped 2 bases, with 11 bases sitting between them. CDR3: CASSQVIAAQETQYF. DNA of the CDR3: TGCGCCAGCAGCCAAGTTATAGCGGCTCAAGAGACCCAGTACTTC.

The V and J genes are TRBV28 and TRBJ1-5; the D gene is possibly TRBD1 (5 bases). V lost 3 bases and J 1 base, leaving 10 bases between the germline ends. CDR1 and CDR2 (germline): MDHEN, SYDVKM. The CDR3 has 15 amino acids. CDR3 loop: CASSFYGTSNQPQHF. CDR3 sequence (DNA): TGTGCCAGCAGTTTCTATGGGACGAGCAATCAGCCCCAGCATTTT. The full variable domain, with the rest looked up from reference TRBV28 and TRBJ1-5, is DVKVTQSSRYLVKRTGEKVFLECVQDMDHENMFWYRQDPGLGLRLIYFSYDVKMKEKGDIPEGYSVSREKKERFSLILESASTNQTSMYLCASSFYGTSNQPQHFGDGTRLSIL.

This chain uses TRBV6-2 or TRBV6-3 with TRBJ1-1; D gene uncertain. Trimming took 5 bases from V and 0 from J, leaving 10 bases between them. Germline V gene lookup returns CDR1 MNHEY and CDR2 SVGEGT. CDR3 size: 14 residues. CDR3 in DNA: TGTGCCAGCAGTAAGGGCTGGATGAACACTGAAGCTTTCTTT. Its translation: CASSKGWMNTEAFF.

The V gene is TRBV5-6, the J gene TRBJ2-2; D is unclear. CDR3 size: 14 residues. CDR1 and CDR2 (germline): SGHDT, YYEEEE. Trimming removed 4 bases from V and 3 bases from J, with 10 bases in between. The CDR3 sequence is CASSLTSYTGELFF. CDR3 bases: TGTGCCAGCAGCCTAACCAGTTACACCGGGGAGCTGTTTTTT. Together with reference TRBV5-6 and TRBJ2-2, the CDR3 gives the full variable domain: DAGVTQSPTHLIKTRGQQVTLRCSPKSGHDTVSWYQQALGQGPQFIFQYYEEEERQRGNFPDRFSGHQFPNYSSELNVNALLLGDSALYLCASSLTSYTGELFFGEGSRLTVL.

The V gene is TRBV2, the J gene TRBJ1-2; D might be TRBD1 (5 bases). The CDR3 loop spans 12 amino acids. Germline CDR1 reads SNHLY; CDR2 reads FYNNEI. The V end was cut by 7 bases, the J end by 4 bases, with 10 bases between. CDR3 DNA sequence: TGTGCCAGCATTGGGGGGATCTATGGCTACACCTTC. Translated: CASIGGIYGYTF. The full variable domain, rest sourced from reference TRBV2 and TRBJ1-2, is EPEVTQTPSHQVTQMGQEVILRCVPISNHLYFYWYRQILGQKVEFLVSFYNNEISEKSEIFDDQFSVERPDGSNFTLKIRSTKLEDSAMYFCASIGGIYGYTFGSGTRLTVV.

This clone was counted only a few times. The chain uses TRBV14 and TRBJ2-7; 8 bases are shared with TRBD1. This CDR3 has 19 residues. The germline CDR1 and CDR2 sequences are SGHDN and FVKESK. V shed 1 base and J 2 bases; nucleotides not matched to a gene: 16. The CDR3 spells CASSQAGGGLTLSPYEQYF. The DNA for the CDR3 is TGTGCCAGCAGCCAAGCAGGGGGCGGGTTGACCCTCTCCCCCTACGAGCAGTACTTC. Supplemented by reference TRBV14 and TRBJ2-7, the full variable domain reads EAGVTQFPSHSVIEKGQTVTLRCDPISGHDNLYWYRRVMGKEIKFLLHFVKESKQDESGMPNNRFLAERTGGTYSTLKVQPAELEDSGVYFCASSQAGGGLTLSPYEQYFGPGTRLTVT.

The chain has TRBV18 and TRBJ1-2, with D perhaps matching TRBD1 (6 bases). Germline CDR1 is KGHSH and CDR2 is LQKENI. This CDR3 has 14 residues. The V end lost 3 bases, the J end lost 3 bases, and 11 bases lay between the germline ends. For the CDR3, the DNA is TGTGCCAGCTCACCCCTCAGGGGCGACTATGGCTACACCTTC. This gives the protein CASSPLRGDYGYTF. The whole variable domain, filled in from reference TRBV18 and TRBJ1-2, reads NAGVMQNPRHLVRRRGQEARLRCSPMKGHSHVYWYRQLPEEGLKFMVYLQKENIIDESGMPKERFSAEFPKEGPSILRIQQVVRGDSAAYFCASSPLRGDYGYTFGSGTRLTVV.